The TCR beta chain described here comes from a study of graft-versus-host responses after intestinal transplantation. Study-wide results and caveats: Recipient marrow showed GvH clones, some seen first in ileum or blood. Among circulating GvH clones, peak levels were associated with early post-transplant declines in HvG clones.

Note on this clone: Antigen: not known.

TCRdb keeps only in-frame clones here, not all; method: immunoSEQ multiplex PCR. The sample carries 50,000 or so clones, around 90% recorded once. CDR1 is LGHNA, CDR2 YNFKEQ, per germline. V shed 2 bases and J shed 3 bases, with 14 bases lying between them. CDR3 length: 15 amino acids. The sample here was PBMCs, taken about 120 days after intestinal transplantation. The V and J genes are TRBV4-2 and TRBJ2-7; D is undetermined. The TCR was taken from a human patient who received an intestinal transplant, so some T cells may come from the graft donor. For the CDR3, the DNA is TGTGCCAGCAGCCAACCGGGTCCGTCCGGCTACGAGCAGTACTTC. Translated, it gives CASSQPGPSGYEQYF.